This is a list of T cell receptor beta chains from one sample in a study of T cells in Graves' hyperthyroidism and ophthalmopathy. From the multiplex PCR reads, TCRdb called clonotypes with MiXCR, one entry per CDR3 protein. The table has 600,000 or so distinct CDR3 sequences, roughly 15% seen once. The specimen was blood. All receptors come from a woman aged 45-60 years with Graves' ophthalmopathy. Both conserved end residues are part of each CDR3. The D gene is left open where the match is weak. Some rows have no size entry. The others give once, few or many, or a class for an expanded clone.

>TRBV7-9|TRBJ1-5|many|-
TGTGCCAGCAGCTTAGTTGGGGGTGGCCAGCCCCAGCATTTT
CASSLVGGGQPQHF
>TRBV11-3|TRBJ2-1|many|TRBD2
TGTGCCAGCAGCTTTAGGACTAGCGTCTACAATGAGCAGTTCTTC
CASSFRTSVYNEQFF
>TRBV28|TRBJ1-4|many|-
TGTGCCAGCAGTTCATTTGGGGCAACTAATGAAAAACTGTTTTTT
CASSSFGATNEKLFF
>TRBV15|TRBJ2-1|-|TRBD2
TGTGCCACCAGCAGAGACCCTAGCGGACCATACAATGAGCAGTTCTTC
CATSRDPSGPYNEQFF
>TRBV24-1|TRBJ2-1|few|-
TGTGCCACCAGTGATATAAGAACAGGGAAGGGGACTGGGAATGAGCAGTTCTTC
CATSDIRTGKGTGNEQFF
>TRBV7-9|TRBJ2-7|many|TRBD2
TGTGCCAGCAGCTTACTTCCGACTAGCGGGAGTTACGAGCAGTACTTC
CASSLLPTSGSYEQYF
>TRBV11-3|TRBJ2-1|many|TRBD2
TGTGCCAGCAGCGGATCGGGACTAGCGGGGGGTGAGCAGTTCTTC
CASSGSGLAGGEQFF
>TRBV7-8|TRBJ2-7|many|-
TGTGCCAGCAGCGACAGGGGGGAGGCTAGCGGGACCTACGAGCAGTACTTC
CASSDRGEASGTYEQYF
>TRBV18|TRBJ2-7|few|-
TGTGCCAGCTCACCAGGGGCAGACTACGAGCAGTACTTC
CASSPGADYEQYF
>TRBV19|TRBJ1-1|-|-
TGTGCCAGTAGTATAGATTTCGGGGCGAACACTGAAGCTTTCTTT
CASSIDFGANTEAFF
>TRBV6-8|TRBJ1-5|few|TRBD1
TGTGCCAGCAGTTACCCCCCGACAGGGTCGGTATACAATCAGCCCCAGCATTTT
CASSYPPTGSVYNQPQHF
>TRBV5-1|TRBJ2-1|many|-
TGCGCCAGCAGCGAAGGACTATCGTATGAGCAGTTCTTC
CASSEGLSYEQFF
>TRBV7-8|TRBJ2-7|few|TRBD1
TGTGCCAGCAGCAGACGGGACAGAAAGGATATGTACGAGCAGTACTTC
CASSRRDRKDMYEQYF
>TRBV11-2|TRBJ2-3|many|-
TGTGCCAGCAGCTTAGCGGCCCGAGTAGATACGCAGTATTTT
CASSLAARVDTQYF
>TRBV15|TRBJ2-7|many|TRBD1
TGTGCCACCAGCAGAGTACAGGGGGGTCAAGAGCAGTACTTC
CATSRVQGGQEQYF
>TRBV5-5|TRBJ1-1|many|-
TGTGCCAGTGTACCCGGCAGAGGGGCCAAACGGGACACTGAAGCTTTCTTT
CASVPGRGAKRDTEAFF
>TRBV3-1|TRBJ2-3|many|TRBD2
TGTGCCAGCAGCCAATGGCGGGAGCACACAGATACGCAGTATTTT
CASSQWREHTDTQYF
>TRBV24-1|TRBJ2-7|few|-
TGTGCCACCAGTGAGATACCCTACCCTCGGTCCTACGAGCAGTACTTC
CATSEIPYPRSYEQYF
>TRBV12-3/TRBV12-4|TRBJ1-2|few|-
TGTGCCAGCAGTTTAAAGTTCTATGGCTACACCTTC
CASSLKFYGYTF
>TRBV27|TRBJ2-1|many|TRBD1
TGTGCCAGCAGTCCTCCGGACAGGGTCCACCACAATGAGCAGTTCTTC
CASSPPDRVHHNEQFF
>TRBV27|TRBJ1-1|many|TRBD1
TGTGCCAGCAGTATGGACAGGGACACTGAAGCTTTCTTT
CASSMDRDTEAFF
>TRBV5-8|TRBJ2-2|many|-
TGTGCCAGCAGCTTGCGGGGGCTTAACACCGGGGAGCTGTTTTTT
CASSLRGLNTGELFF
>TRBV30|TRBJ2-2|many|TRBD1
TGTGCCTGGAAGGGACAGCTGAACACCGGGGAGCTGTTTTTT
CAWKGQLNTGELFF
>TRBV10-2|TRBJ2-7|few|-
TGCGCCAGCAGTGAGGGCATATACGAGCAGTACTTC
CASSEGIYEQYF
>TRBV4-3|TRBJ2-2|-|-
TGCGCCAGCAGCCAGGGCCATATGAACACCGGGGAGCTGTTTTTT
CASSQGHMNTGELFF
>TRBV4-3|TRBJ1-2|-|TRBD1
TGCGCCAGCAGCCATAAGTCCCTGACAGGGGACTATGGCTACACCTTC
CASSHKSLTGDYGYTF
>TRBV6-5|TRBJ2-1|few|-
TGTGCCATATTGTCCGTACGCTCCTACAATGAGCAGTTCTTC
CAILSVRSYNEQFF
>TRBV28|TRBJ1-4|few|TRBD1
TGTGCCAGCAGTTCAAACCCCGGGACAGGGATTGAAAAACTGTTTTTT
CASSSNPGTGIEKLFF
>TRBV20-1|TRBJ2-7|many|-
TGCAGTGCTAGTGGACAGAACTCCTACGAGCAGTACTTC
CSASGQNSYEQYF
>TRBV3-1|TRBJ1-5|-|-
TGTGCCAGCAGCAGGGAATTGGGCCAGCCCCAGCATTTT
CASSRELGQPQHF
>TRBV7-3|TRBJ2-3|-|TRBD2
TGTGCCAGCGCGCTACTAGCGGGAGTACCAGATACGCAGTATTTT
CASALLAGVPDTQYF
>TRBV20-1|TRBJ1-6|few|TRBD1
TGCAGTGCTGGTCATATGGGACAGGGTAATTCACCCCTCCACTTT
CSAGHMGQGNSPLHF